A selection of T cell receptor beta chains follows, all from one sample in a study of shared T cell receptors in the human thymus. Here immunoSEQ multiplex PCR was the method, and the copy in TCRdb shows in-frame clones only, minus some. The sample has a few hundred thousand clones, roughly 94% seen once; the top ten hold approximately 0.018%. Sample: thymocytes. The receptors were sampled from a human donor. Both conserved end residues are part of each CDR3. D genes are given only for firm matches. The size of a clone is reported for some rows only, either as once, few or many, or as a class for expanded clones.

d_call	j_call	clone_size	v_call	cdr3_aa	cdr3_nt
TRBD1	TRBJ2-5	-	TRBV30	CAWSGAGGQETQYF	TGTGCCTGGAGCGGGGCAGGGGGTCAAGAGACCCAGTACTTC
TRBD1	TRBJ2-5	-	TRBV7-6	CASSFLRQGQETQYF	TGTGCCAGCAGCTTCCTACGACAGGGTCAAGAGACCCAGTACTTC
TRBD1	TRBJ2-7	-	TRBV5-1	CASSLDRVDYEQYF	TGCGCCAGCAGCTTAGACAGGGTCGACTACGAGCAGTACTTC
-	TRBJ2-7	-	TRBV7-9	CASSLAFFGSEGPEQYF	TGTGCCAGCAGCTTGGCTTTTTTCGGATCGGAGGGCCCCGAGCAGTACTTC
-	TRBJ1-1	-	TRBV2	CARQGWGTEAFF	TGTGCCAGACAGGGTTGGGGCACTGAAGCTTTCTTT
-	TRBJ1-2	-	TRBV11-2	CASSLNPTRAKGYTF	TGTGCCAGCAGCTTAAACCCTACAAGAGCGAAAGGCTACACCTTC
TRBD2	TRBJ2-1	-	TRBV7-2	CASSLARPATSGRAVTYNEQFF	TGTGCCAGCAGCTTAGCCCGGCCCGCAACTAGCGGGAGGGCCGTAACGTACAATGAGCAGTTCTTC
TRBD1	TRBJ1-5	-	TRBV6-6	CASSYSTGRQPQHF	TGTGCCAGCAGTTACTCGACAGGGCGTCAGCCCCAGCATTTT
-	TRBJ2-5	-	TRBV29-1	CTTVFETTETQYF	TGCACCACTGTGTTCGAGACAACGGAGACCCAGTACTTC
-	TRBJ2-1	-	TRBV6-4	CASSCGGGSVGNEQFF	TGTGCCAGCAGCTGTGGAGGGGGCAGCGTGGGGAATGAGCAGTTCTTC
-	TRBJ2-7	-	TRBV27	CADPTGSVTYEQYF	TGTGCCGACCCGACGGGCTCAGTCACCTACGAGCAGTACTTC
-	TRBJ1-5	-	TRBV19	CASKARGHSNQPQHF	TGTGCCAGTAAGGCGAGGGGACATAGCAATCAGCCCCAGCATTTT
TRBD1	TRBJ1-5	once	TRBV2	CASSEALRDSLYSNQPQHF	TGTGCCAGCAGTGAAGCGCTTCGGGACAGCCTTTATAGCAATCAGCCCCAGCATTTT
TRBD1	TRBJ1-3	once	TRBV28	CASSPRRYRGDNTIYF	TGTGCCAGCAGTCCCCGGAGGTACAGGGGGGACAACACCATATATTTT
-	TRBJ2-7	-	TRBV18	CASSQEPGQSPYEQYF	TGTGCCAGCTCACAAGAGCCGGGCCAGAGTCCCTACGAGCAGTACTTC
TRBD1	TRBJ1-1	-	TRBV2	CASRDRAMNTEAFF	TGTGCCAGCAGGGACAGGGCCATGAACACTGAAGCTTTCTTT
-	TRBJ2-7	-	TRBV6-4	CASSDLASKRYEQYF	TGTGCCAGCAGTGATCTGGCCTCTAAGAGATACGAGCAGTACTTC
-	TRBJ2-2	-	TRBV23-1	CASSQSKGWGELFF	TGCGCCAGCAGTCAATCGAAGGGGTGGGGGGAGCTGTTTTTT
-	TRBJ1-4	-	TRBV28	CASSFRTRPPGYVNEKLFF	TGTGCCAGCAGTTTCCGGACCAGACCGCCAGGTTATGTTAATGAAAAACTGTTTTTT
TRBD1	TRBJ1-2	-	TRBV27	CASSLSRQGGGLGGYTF	TGTGCCAGCAGTTTATCCCGACAGGGTGGGGGCCTAGGGGGCTACACCTTC
TRBD2	TRBJ2-3	-	TRBV5-6	CASSLGGLAFGTDTQYF	TGTGCCAGCAGCTTGGGGGGACTAGCTTTTGGCACAGATACGCAGTATTTT
-	TRBJ2-5	-	TRBV15	CATSGIQETQYF	TGTGCCACCAGCGGCATCCAAGAGACCCAGTACTTC
-	TRBJ2-7	-	TRBV6-1	CASSPRLREQYF	TGTGCCAGCAGTCCCCGGTTGCGCGAGCAGTACTTC
TRBD2	TRBJ2-7	-	TRBV2	CASRGGRAPYEQYF	TGTGCCAGCAGAGGCGGGAGGGCCCCCTACGAGCAGTACTTC
-	TRBJ2-7	-	TRBV5-1	CASSLGGQLDSYEQYF	TGCGCCAGCAGCTTGGGGGGGCAGCTAGACTCCTACGAGCAGTACTTC
TRBD2	TRBJ2-3	-	TRBV27	CASSLGYGQLAALYTDTQYF	TGTGCCAGCAGTTTAGGGTATGGTCAACTAGCGGCTCTATATACAGATACGCAGTATTTT
-	TRBJ1-1	-	TRBV13	CASSLEQLNTEAFF	TGTGCCAGCAGCTTAGAACAGTTAAACACTGAAGCTTTCTTT
-	TRBJ2-7	-	TRBV11-2	CASSLEDIGTSRYEQYF	TGTGCCAGCAGCTTAGAAGATATTGGGACTTCCCGCTACGAGCAGTACTTC
TRBD1	TRBJ1-1	-	TRBV28	CASSPMGTGENTEAFF	TGTGCCAGCAGTCCTATGGGTACAGGGGAGAACACTGAAGCTTTCTTT
-	TRBJ2-7	-	TRBV11-2	CASSLEKDSDGSYEQYF	TGTGCCAGCAGCTTAGAGAAGGATTCGGACGGATCCTACGAGCAGTACTTC
TRBD2	TRBJ2-7	-	TRBV9	CASNEGGRAPRDEQYF	TGTGCCAGCAATGAGGGCGGGAGGGCCCCAAGAGATGAGCAGTACTTC
TRBD1	TRBJ2-3	-	TRBV20-1	CSATDRGEEYF	TGCAGTGCCACAGACAGGGGTGAGGAGTATTTT
-	TRBJ2-3	-	TRBV9	CASSVARGRWEPPTDTQYF	TGTGCCAGCAGCGTAGCGAGGGGACGGTGGGAGCCACCCACAGATACGCAGTATTTT
TRBD1	TRBJ2-1	-	TRBV6-5	CASSGTGGSHEQFF	TGTGCCAGCAGCGGGACAGGGGGCTCTCATGAGCAGTTCTTC
-	TRBJ2-1	-	TRBV25-1	CASSEFPNEKFF	TGTGCCAGCAGTGAATTCCCAAATGAGAAGTTCTTC